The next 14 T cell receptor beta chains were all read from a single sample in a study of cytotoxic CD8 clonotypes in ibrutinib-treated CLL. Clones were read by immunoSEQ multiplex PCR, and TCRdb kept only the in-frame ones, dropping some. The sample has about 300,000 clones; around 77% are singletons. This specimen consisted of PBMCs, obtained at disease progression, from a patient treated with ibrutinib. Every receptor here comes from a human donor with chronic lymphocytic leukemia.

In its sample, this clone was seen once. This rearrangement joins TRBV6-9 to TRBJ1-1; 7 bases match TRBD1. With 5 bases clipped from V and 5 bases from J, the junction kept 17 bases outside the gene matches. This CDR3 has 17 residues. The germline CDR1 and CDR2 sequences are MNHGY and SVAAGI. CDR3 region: CASSNRTITGDDTEAFF. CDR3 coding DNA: TGTGCCAGCAGTAACCGAACCATTACAGGGGATGATACTGAAGCTTTCTTT.

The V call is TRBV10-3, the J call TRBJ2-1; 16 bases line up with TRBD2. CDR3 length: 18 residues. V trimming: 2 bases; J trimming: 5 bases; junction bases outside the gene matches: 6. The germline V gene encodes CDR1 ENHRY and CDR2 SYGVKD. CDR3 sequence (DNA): TGTGCCATCAGTGAGCCGGGACTAGCGGGGGGGTCCCACAATGAGCAGTTCTTC. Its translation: CAISEPGLAGGSHNEQFF.

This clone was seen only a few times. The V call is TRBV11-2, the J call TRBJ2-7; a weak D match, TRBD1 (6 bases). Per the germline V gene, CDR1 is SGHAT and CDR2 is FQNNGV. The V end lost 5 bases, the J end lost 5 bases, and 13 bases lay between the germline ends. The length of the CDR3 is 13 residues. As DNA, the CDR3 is TGTGCCAGCAGCACGACAGGACGCGACGAGCAGTACTTC. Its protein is CASSTTGRDEQYF. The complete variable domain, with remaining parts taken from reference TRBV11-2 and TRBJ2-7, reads EAGVAQSPRYKIIEKRQSVAFWCNPISGHATLYWYQQILGQGPKLLIQFQNNGVVDDSQLPKDRFSAERLKGVDSTLKIQPAKLEDSAVYLCASSTTGRDEQYFGPGTRLTVT.

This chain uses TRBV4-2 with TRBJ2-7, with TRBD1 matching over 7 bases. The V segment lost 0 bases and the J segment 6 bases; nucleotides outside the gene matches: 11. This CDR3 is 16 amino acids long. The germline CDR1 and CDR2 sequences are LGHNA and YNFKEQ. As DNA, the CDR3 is TGTGCCAGCAGCCAAGACCGTTGGCCTCAGGGGGTCGAGCAGTACTTC. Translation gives CASSQDRWPQGVEQYF.

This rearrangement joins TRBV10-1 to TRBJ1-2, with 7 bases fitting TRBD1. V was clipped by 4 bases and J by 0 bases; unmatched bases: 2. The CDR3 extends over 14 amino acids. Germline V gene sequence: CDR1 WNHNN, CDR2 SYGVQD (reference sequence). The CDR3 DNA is TGCGCCAGCAGTGCCGGGACAGCTAACTATGGCTACACCTTC. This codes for CASSAGTANYGYTF.

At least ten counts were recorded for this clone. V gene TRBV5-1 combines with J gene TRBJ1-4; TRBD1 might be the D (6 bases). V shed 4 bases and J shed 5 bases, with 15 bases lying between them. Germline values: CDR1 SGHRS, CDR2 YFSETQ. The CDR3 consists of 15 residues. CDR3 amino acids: CASSQKTGTNEKLFF. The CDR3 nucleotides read TGCGCCAGCAGCCAAAAGACAGGAACGAATGAAAAACTGTTTTTT. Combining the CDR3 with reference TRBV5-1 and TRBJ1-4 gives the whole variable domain KAGVTQTPRYLIKTRGQQVTLSCSPISGHRSVSWYQQTPGQGLQFLFEYFSETQRNKGNFPGRFSGRQFSNSRSEMNVSTLELGDSALYLCASSQKTGTNEKLFFGSGTQLSVL.

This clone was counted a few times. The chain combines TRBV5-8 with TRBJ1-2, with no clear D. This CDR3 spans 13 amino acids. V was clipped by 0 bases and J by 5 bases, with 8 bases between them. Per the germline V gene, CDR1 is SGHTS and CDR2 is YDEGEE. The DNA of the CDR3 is TGTGCCAGCAGCTTGGCTGCTGGGTATGGCTACACCTTC. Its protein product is CASSLAAGYGYTF.

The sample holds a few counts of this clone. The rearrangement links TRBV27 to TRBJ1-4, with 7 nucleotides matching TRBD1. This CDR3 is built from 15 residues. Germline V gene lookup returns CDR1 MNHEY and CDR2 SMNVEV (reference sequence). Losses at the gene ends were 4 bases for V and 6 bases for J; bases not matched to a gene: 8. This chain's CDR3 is CASSSGGQTYEKLFF. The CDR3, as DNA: TGTGCCAGCAGTTCAGGGGGGCAGACGTATGAAAAACTGTTTTTT.

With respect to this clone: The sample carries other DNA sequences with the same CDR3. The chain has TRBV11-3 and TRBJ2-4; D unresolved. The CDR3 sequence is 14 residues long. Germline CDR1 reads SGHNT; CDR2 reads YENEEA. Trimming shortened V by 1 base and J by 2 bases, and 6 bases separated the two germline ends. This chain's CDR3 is CASSLGGSKNIQYF. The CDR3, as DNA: TGTGCCAGCAGCTTAGGAGGCTCCAAAAACATTCAGTACTTC. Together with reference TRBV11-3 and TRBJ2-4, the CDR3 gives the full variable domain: EAGVVQSPRYKIIEKKQPVAFWCNPISGHNTLYWYLQNLGQGPELLIRYENEEAVDDSQLPKDRFSAERLKGVDSTLKIQPAELGDSAVYLCASSLGGSKNIQYFGAGTRLSVL.

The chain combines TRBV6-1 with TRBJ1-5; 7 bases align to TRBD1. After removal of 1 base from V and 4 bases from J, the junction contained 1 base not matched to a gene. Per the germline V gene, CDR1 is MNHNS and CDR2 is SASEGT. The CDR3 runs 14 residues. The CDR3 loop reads CASSEGGQNQPQHF. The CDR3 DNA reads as TGTGCCAGCAGTGAAGGGGGACAGAATCAGCCCCAGCATTTT.

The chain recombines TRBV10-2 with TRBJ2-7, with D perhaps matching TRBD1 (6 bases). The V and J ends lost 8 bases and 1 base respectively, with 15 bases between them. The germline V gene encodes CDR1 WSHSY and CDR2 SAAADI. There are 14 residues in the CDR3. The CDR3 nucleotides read TGCGCCAGCTTCCAAGGGGACAAGTCCTACGAGCAGTACTTC. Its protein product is CASFQGDKSYEQYF.

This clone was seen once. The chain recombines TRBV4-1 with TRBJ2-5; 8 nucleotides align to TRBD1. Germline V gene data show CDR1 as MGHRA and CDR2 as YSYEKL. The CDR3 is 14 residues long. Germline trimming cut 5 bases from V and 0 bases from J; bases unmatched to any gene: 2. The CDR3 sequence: CASSWTGNQETQYF. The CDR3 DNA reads TGCGCCAGCAGCTGGACAGGGAACCAAGAGACCCAGTACTTC.

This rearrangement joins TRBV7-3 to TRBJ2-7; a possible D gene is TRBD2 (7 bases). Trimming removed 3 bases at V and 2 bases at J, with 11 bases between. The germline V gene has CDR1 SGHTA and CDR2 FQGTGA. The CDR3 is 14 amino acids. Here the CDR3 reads CASSLSGGPYEQYF. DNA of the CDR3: TGTGCCAGCAGCTTGTCGGGGGGCCCCTACGAGCAGTACTTC.

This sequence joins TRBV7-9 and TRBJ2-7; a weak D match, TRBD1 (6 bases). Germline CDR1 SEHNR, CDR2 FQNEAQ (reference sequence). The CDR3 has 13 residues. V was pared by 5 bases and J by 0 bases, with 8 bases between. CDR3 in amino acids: CASSGQSSYEQYF. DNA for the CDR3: TGTGCCAGCAGCGGACAGAGCTCCTACGAGCAGTACTTC.